The rows below give T cell receptor beta chains drawn from one sample of a study of T cells in narcolepsy. Profiling relied on immunoSEQ multiplex PCR, and the TCRdb table lists in-frame clones only, not all of them. The sample includes some 20,000 clones, 80% to 85% of them seen just once. Material for sequencing was memory (CD45RA-) CD4+ T cells from blood. These receptors were taken from a human donor in good health. Each CDR3 is given with its conserved first and last residue. Each record gives: V gene, CDR3 protein.

v_gene: TRBV27
CDR3aa: CASRKMRDQPQHF

v_gene: TRBV4-3
CDR3aa: CASSPSGSLETQYF

v_gene: TRBV6-5
CDR3aa: CASSSSGRRSDTQYF

v_gene: TRBV7-3
CDR3aa: CASSFPDRAGEQFF

v_gene: TRBV7-3
CDR3aa: CASSLTPPRPYGYTF

v_gene: TRBV11-2
CDR3aa: CASSSGAGQGDSSYEQYF

v_gene: TRBV11-2
CDR3aa: CASSLLERGQETQYF

v_gene: TRBV28
CDR3aa: CASSFPALNEQFF

v_gene: TRBV27
CDR3aa: CASSLSGAVQETQYF

v_gene: TRBV6-6
CDR3aa: CASSSDRGNTNTQYF